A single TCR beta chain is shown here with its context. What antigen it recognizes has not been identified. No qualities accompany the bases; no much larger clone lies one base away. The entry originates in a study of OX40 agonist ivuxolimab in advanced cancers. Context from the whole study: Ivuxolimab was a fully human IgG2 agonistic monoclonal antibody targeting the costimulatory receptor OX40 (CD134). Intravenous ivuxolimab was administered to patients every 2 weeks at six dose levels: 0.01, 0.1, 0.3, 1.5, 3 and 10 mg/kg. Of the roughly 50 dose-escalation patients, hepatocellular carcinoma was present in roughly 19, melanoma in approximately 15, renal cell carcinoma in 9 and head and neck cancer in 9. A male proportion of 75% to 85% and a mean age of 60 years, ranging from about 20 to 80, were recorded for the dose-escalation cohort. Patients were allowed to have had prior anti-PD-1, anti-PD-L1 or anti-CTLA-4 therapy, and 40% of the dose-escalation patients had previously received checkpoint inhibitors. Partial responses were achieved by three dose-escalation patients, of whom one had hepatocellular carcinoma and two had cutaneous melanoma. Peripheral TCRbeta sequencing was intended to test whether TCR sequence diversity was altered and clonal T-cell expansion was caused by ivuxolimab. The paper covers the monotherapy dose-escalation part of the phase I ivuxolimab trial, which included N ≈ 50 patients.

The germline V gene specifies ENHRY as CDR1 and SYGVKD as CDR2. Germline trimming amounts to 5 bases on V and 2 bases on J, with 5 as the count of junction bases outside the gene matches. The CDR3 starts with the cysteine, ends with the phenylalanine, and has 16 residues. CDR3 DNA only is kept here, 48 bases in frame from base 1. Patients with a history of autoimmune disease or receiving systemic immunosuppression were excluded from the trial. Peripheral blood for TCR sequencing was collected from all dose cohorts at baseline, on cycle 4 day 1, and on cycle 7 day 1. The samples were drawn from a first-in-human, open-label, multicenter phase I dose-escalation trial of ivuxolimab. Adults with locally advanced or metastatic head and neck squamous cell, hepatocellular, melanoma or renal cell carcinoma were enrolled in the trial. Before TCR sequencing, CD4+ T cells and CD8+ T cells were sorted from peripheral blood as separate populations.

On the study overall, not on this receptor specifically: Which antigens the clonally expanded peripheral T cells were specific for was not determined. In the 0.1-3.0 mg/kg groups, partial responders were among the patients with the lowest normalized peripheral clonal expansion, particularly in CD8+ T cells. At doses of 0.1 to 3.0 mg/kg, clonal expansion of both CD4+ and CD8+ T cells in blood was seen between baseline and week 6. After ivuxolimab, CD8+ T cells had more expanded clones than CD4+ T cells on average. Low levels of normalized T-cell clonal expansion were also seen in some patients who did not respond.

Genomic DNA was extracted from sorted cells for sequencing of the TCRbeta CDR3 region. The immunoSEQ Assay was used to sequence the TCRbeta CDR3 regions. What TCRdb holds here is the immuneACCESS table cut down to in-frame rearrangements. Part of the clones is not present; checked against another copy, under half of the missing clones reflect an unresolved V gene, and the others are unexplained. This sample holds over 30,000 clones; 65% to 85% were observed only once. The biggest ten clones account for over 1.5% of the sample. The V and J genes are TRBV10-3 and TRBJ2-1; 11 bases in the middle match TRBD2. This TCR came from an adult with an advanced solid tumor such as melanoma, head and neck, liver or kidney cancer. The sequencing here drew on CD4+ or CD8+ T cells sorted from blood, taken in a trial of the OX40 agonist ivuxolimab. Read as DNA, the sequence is TGTGCCATCAGTCAGGGACTAGCGGCGACCTACAATGAGCAGTTCTTC. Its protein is CAISQGLAATYNEQFF.